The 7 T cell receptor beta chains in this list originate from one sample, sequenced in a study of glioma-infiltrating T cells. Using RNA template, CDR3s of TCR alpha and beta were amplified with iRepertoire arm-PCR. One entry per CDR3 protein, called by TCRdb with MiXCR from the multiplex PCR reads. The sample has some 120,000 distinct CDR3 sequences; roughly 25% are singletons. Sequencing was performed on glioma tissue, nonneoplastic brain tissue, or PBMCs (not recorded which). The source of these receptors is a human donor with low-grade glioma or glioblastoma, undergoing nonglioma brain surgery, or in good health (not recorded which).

In DNA form, the CDR3 reads TGTGCCAGCAGCCTGGTACAGGGGGCGGGGGAGCAGTACTTC. Its translation: CASSLVQGAGEQYF. The chain joins TRBV12-3 or TRBV12-4 to TRBJ2-7; 9 positions agree with TRBD1. The CDR3 extends over 14 amino acids. The ends lost 6 bases at V and 7 bases at J; junction bases unmatched: 10.

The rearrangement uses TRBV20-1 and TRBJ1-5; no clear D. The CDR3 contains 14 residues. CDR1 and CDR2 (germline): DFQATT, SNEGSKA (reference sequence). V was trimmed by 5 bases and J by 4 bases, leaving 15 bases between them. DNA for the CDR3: TGCAGTGCTTCACGACAAGGGAGAAATCAGCCCCAGCATTTT. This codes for CSASRQGRNQPQHF.

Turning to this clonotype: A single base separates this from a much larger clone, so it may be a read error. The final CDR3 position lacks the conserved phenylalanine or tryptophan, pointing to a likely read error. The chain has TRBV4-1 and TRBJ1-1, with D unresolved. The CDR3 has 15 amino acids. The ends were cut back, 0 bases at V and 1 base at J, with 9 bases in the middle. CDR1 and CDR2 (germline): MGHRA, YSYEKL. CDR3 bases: TGCGCCAGCAGCCAAGATCGGACCTCGAACACTGAAGCTTTCCTT. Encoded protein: CASSQDRTSNTEAFL.

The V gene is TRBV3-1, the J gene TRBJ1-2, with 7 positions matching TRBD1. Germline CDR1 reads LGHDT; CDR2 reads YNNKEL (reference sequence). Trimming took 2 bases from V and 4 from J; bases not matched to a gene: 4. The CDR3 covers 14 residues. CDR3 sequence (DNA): TGTGCCAGCAGCCAAAAGGGGACAGCCTATGGCTACACCTTC. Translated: CASSQKGTAYGYTF.

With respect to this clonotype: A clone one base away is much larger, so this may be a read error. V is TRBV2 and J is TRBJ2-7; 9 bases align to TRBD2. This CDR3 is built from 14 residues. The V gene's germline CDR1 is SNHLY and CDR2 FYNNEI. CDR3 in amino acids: CASVLAGYSYKQYF. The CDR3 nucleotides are TGTGCCAGCGTACTAGCGGGTTACTCCTACAAGCAGTACTTC. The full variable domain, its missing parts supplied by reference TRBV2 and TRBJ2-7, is EPEVTQTPSHQVTQMGQEVILRCVPISNHLYFYWYRQILGQKVEFLVSFYNNEISEKSEIFDDQFSVERPDGSNFTLKIRSTKLEDSAMYFCASVLAGYSYKQYFGPGTRLTVT.

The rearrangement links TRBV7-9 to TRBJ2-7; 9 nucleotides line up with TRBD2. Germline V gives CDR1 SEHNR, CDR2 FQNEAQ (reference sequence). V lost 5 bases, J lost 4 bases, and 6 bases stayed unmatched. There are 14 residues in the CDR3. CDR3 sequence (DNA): TGTGCCAGCAGCAGAGCGGGAGGCCAGTACGAGCAGTACTTC. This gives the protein CASSRAGGQYEQYF.

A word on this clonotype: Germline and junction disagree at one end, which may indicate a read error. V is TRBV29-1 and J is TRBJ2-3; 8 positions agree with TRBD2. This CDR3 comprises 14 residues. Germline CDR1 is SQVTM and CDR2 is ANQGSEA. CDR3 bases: TGCAGAGTCTCAATAGCGGGATCCACAGATAAGCAGTATTTT. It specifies CRVSIAGSTDKQYF.